These 10 T cell receptor beta chains came from one sample sequenced in a study of blood T cell repertoires in COVID-19 (dated by TCRdb to 2020 to 2022). The library was produced with the immunoSEQ multiplex PCR assay. The table was pulled from immuneACCESS by TCRdb, which kept in-frame rearrangements only. Such tables lose some clones; where checked, under half of the loss comes from unresolved V genes, and the rest has no known cause. This sample comprises some 260,000 clones, 65% to 90% of them detected only once. Together, the top ten hold 4.9% of the sample. Source material: peripheral blood. These receptors originate from a woman of 80 years or more with active or convalescent COVID-19.

In its sample, this clone was seen once. This rearrangement joins TRBV30 to TRBJ2-7, with D perhaps TRBD1 (5 bases). The CDR3 extends over 13 amino acids. Trimming shortened V by 5 bases and J by 2 bases, and 13 bases separated the two germline ends. The germline V gene has CDR1 GTSNPN and CDR2 SVGIG (reference sequence). The CDR3 region has the DNA TGTGCCTGGTCGACAGCAATCCCCTACGAGCAGTACTTC. Protein: CAWSTAIPYEQYF.

The J gene is TRBJ1-1, the V gene TRBV5-4; the D is unclear. Germline CDR1 reads SGHNT; CDR2 reads YYREEE (reference sequence). Trimming left V 1 base short and J 1 base short, with 8 bases between. The CDR3 covers 14 residues. The CDR3 sequence: CASSLSWPNTEAFF. The CDR3 coding sequence is TGTGCCAGCAGCTTGTCATGGCCGAACACTGAAGCTTTCTTT.

This clone showed up many times. The rearrangement links TRBV28 to TRBJ1-2; D gene ambiguous. The CDR3 is 11 residues long. The germline V and J ends were trimmed by 8 bases and 7 bases, with 11 bases remaining between them. The germline CDR1 and CDR2 sequences are MDHEN and SYDVKM. The chain's CDR3 is CASSGVAGYTF. CDR3 DNA sequence: TGTGCCAGCTCCGGGGTTGCTGGCTACACCTTC.

This chain's CDR3 is CASSRSGSSAGDTQYF. CDR3 bases: TGTGCCAGCAGTCGAAGCGGGAGTTCAGCTGGGGATACGCAGTATTTT. The J gene is TRBJ2-3, the V gene TRBV9, with 8 bases identical to TRBD2. This CDR3 comprises 16 residues. CDR1 is SGDLS and CDR2 is YYNGEE in the germline V gene. V trimming: 5 bases; J trimming: 6 bases; junction bases outside the gene matches: 14.

The V gene is TRBV24-1, the J gene TRBJ1-5; 7 bases match TRBD1. The CDR3 has 15 residues. Germline CDR1 reads KGHDR; CDR2 reads SFDVKD. The V gene end was trimmed by 5 bases and the J gene end by 7 bases; junction bases not matched to a gene: 10. The CDR3 protein is CATSGTKGAWQPQHF. In DNA, the CDR3 is TGTGCCACCAGTGGTACGAAGGGGGCATGGCAGCCCCAGCATTTT.

The rearrangement links TRBV21-1 to TRBJ2-7; the table calls TRBD1, which could not be checked here. TRBV21-1 is designated a pseudogene. The CDR3 has 18 residues. In DNA form, the CDR3 reads TGTGCCAGCAGCAAAAATAACGCCCGACAGGGAGGCTCCTACGAGCAGTACTTC. Amino acids: CASSKNNARQGGSYEQYF.

The chain couples TRBV14 to TRBJ1-1, with TRBD1 as a possible D gene (6 bases). The CDR3 runs 13 residues. V gave up 7 bases and J gave up 5 bases, with 14 bases separating them. The germline V gene encodes CDR1 SGHDN and CDR2 FVKESK. CDR3 region: CASNLGGATEAFF. The CDR3 DNA is TGTGCCAGCAACTTAGGGGGGGCTACTGAAGCTTTCTTT.

The V call is TRBV6-6, the J call TRBJ1-2, with no clear D. CDR3 length: 14 amino acids. CDR1 is MNHNY, CDR2 SVGAGI, per germline (reference sequence). Deletions cut 2 bases from V and 8 bases from J, with 15 bases between. The CDR3 sequence: CASSYLAPWEGYTF. The CDR3 nucleotides read TGTGCCAGCAGTTACCTGGCCCCCTGGGAGGGCTACACCTTC.

The chain is built from TRBV19 and TRBJ1-4; D possibly corresponds to TRBD1 (6 bases). Germline V CDR1 and CDR2: LNHDA, SQIVND (reference sequence). The V gene lost 10 bases and the J gene lost 6 bases, with 21 bases spanning the gap. This CDR3 region has 15 residues. The CDR3 DNA follows: TGTGCCACCAGACGATCCCGGGACATCGATGAAAAACTGTTTTTT. It translates to CATRRSRDIDEKLFF.

The chain recombines TRBV28 with TRBJ1-2; 11 bases fit TRBD1. V was clipped by 5 bases and J by 3 bases; unmatched bases: 5. Germline V gene data show CDR1 as MDHEN and CDR2 as SYDVKM. The CDR3 contains 15 residues. Written as DNA, the CDR3 is TGTGCCAGCAGTCCGGGACAGGGGGGTTACTATGGCTACACCTTC. Translating gives CASSPGQGGYYGYTF.